This entry describes one TCR beta chain. Antigen: not known. Other nucleotide sequences from this sample produce the same CDR3. This record comes from a study of cytomegalovirus exposure and HLA in healthy donors. In the study overall: Earlier findings included approximately 120 million unique TCR beta sequences obtained from around 180 million T cells. General study results and limits: With DRB1 most and HLA-C fewest, TCR association rates differed between HLA loci in a later analysis. Associated with cytomegalovirus, according to the listing, were fewer than 200 TCR beta chains. Several V segments, TRBV6-2 and TRBV6-3 among them, could not be told apart and were dropped.

The PCR contained 60 Vbeta and 13 Jbeta primers. Clones were sequenced by immunoSEQ multiplex PCR, and TCRdb holds only the in-frame ones, with some missing. The sample contains fewer than 200,000 clones, approximately 84% of which appear only once. Per germline, CDR1 MNHEY and CDR2 SMNVEV (reference sequence). CDR3 length: 15 residues. Losses at the gene ends were 4 bases for V and 4 bases for J; bases not matched to a gene: 2. The chain links TRBV27 to TRBJ2-1; TRBD2 aligns across 12 bases. The receptor comes from a woman aged 50 to 60 in good health and CMV-seropositive. Sequencing used PBMCs. The CDR3 sequence: CASSSGTSGYNEQFF. CDR3 in DNA: TGTGCCAGCAGTTCCGGGACTAGCGGGTACAATGAGCAGTTCTTC.